Sequencing of this T cell receptor beta chain was carried out in a study of blood T cell repertoires in COVID-19. About the research overall: Both acute and convalescent COVID-19 samples were obtained from the United States, Italy and Spain. Sources were T cells, B-cell-depleted T cells, or PBMCs; the material itself was cDNA or gDNA.

How the authors handled the data: From reference gene primer amplification, estimates of nucleated cell counts were derived. Clones were sequenced by immunoSEQ multiplex PCR, and TCRdb holds only the in-frame ones, with some missing. The D gene and trimming were derived from the DNA, and the V and J assignments and clone size from that table. The table lists 250,000 or so clones, 83% of them singletons. CDR1 is SGHKS and CDR2 is YYEKEE in the germline V gene (reference sequence). The CDR3 sequence is 14 residues long. Trimming shortened V by 0 bases and J by 1 base, and 8 bases separated the two germline ends.

Sequencing input: peripheral blood. The chain combines TRBV5-5 with TRBJ2-7; D call uncertain. This receptor was obtained from a human donor in a cohort sampled during active COVID-19. The CDR3 bases are TGTGCCAGCAGCTTGGACAGTTGGTCCTACGAGCAGTACTTC. This sequence encodes CASSLDSWSYEQYF.